One and the same sample provided the 13 T cell receptor beta chains below, sequenced in a study of blood T cells in healthy people across ages. A sample-barcoded 5' primer and a J-beta primer mix were used in a second PCR of roughly 6 to 11 cycles. TCRdb re-analysed the 5' RACE reads in MiXCR, keeping a single row per CDR3 protein. The table shows approximately 960,000 distinct CDR3 sequences, with about 28% occurring only once. These data also featured in a second study, about T cells of mothers and their children.

The sample comprised blood. The origin of the receptors is a woman in her thirties or forties in good health.

In this sample, this clonotype turned up many times. The chain has TRBV7-6 and TRBJ1-5; 9 bases map to TRBD1. Germline V gene data show CDR1 as SGHVS and CDR2 as FNYEAQ. The CDR3 runs to 20 residues. The junction had 19 bases not matched to a gene; V was cut back by 3 bases and J by 4 bases. The CDR3 here is CASSLEAPDRGLAGNQPQHF. The CDR3 bases are TGTGCCAGCAGCTTGGAAGCCCCGGACAGGGGATTAGCCGGAAATCAGCCCCAGCATTTT.

This chain connects TRBV27 to TRBJ2-7; maybe TRBD1 (7 bases). The V and J ends lost 4 bases and 3 bases respectively, with 22 bases between them. From germline, CDR1 is MNHEY and CDR2 SMNVEV (reference sequence). CDR3 length equals 17 residues. CDR3 in DNA: TGTGCCAGCAGTTCCAGCACAGGGGTTGGACTAATCTACGAGCAGTACTTC. Protein: CASSSSTGVGLIYEQYF.

About this clonotype: This may be a read error: a much more frequent sequence differs by one nucleotide. The conserved phenylalanine or tryptophan is not found at the CDR3 terminus, so this likely reflects a read error. The chain uses TRBV10-3 and TRBJ2-7; no clear D. Germline CDR1 is ENHRY and CDR2 is SYGVKD. The CDR3 consists of 15 residues. V dropped 7 bases and J dropped 0 bases, with 16 bases sitting between them. The DNA of the CDR3 is TGTGCCATCACCCCAGGTATAGCCAACTCCTACGAGCAGTACTAC. Translation gives CAITPGIANSYEQYY.

This sequence joins TRBV12-3 or TRBV12-4 and TRBJ2-3, with TRBD1 matching 12 bases. This CDR3 is 17 amino acids long. The V segment lost 5 bases and the J segment 5 bases; nucleotides outside the gene matches: 11. The CDR3 coding sequence is TGTGCCAGCAGTAAGACCCGGGACAGGGGGCGTGAAGATACGCAGTATTTT. Amino acids: CASSKTRDRGREDTQYF.

On this clonotype itself: A read error may explain this, as a much larger clone is one base away. J is TRBJ2-7 and V is TRBV7-2; the D is unclear. Per the germline V gene, CDR1 is SGHTA and CDR2 is FQGNSA. The CDR3 is 13 residues long. V lost 3 bases and J lost 4, with 10 bases in between. As DNA, the CDR3 is TGTACCAGCAGCTTGGAGTCTCCTTACGAGCAGTACTTC. It codes for CTSSLESPYEQYF.

This clonotype was counted ten times or more. V usage is TRBV11-2 and J usage is TRBJ2-5, with TRBD1 matching over 7 bases. This CDR3 contains 14 residues. Germline loops: CDR1 SGHAT, CDR2 FQNNGV. Trimming at V came to 0 bases and at J to 4 bases, leaving 2 bases not matched to a gene. The CDR3, as DNA: TGTGCCAGCAGCTTAGAGAACAGGGGAGAGACCCAGTACTTC. Protein sequence: CASSLENRGETQYF. The full variable domain, rest sourced from reference TRBV11-2 and TRBJ2-5, is EAGVAQSPRYKIIEKRQSVAFWCNPISGHATLYWYQQILGQGPKLLIQFQNNGVVDDSQLPKDRFSAERLKGVDSTLKIQPAKLEDSAVYLCASSLENRGETQYFGPGTRLLVL.

The J gene is TRBJ2-1, the V gene TRBV2, with TRBD1 identical over 7 bases. This CDR3 has 16 amino acids. V lost 7 bases to trimming and J lost 4 bases; unmatched junction nucleotides: 13. Germline-derived CDR1 and CDR2 are SNHLY and FYNNEI. CDR3 sequence (DNA): TGTGCCAGCATTCCGTCCACCGGGACAGTGTACAATGAGCAGTTCTTC. Protein product: CASIPSTGTVYNEQFF.

The table lists this clonotype with a few counts. The rearrangement links TRBV6-2 or TRBV6-3 to TRBJ2-2; D gene uncertain. This CDR3 is 14 amino acids long. V gave up 6 bases and J gave up 0 bases, with 8 bases separating them. Germline V gives CDR1 MNHEY, CDR2 SVGEGT. CDR3 DNA sequence: TGTGCCAGCAGGGGCACTCCGAACACCGGGGAGCTGTTTTTT. Translated: CASRGTPNTGELFF.

To note about this clonotype: This clone may be a read error of a much larger clone one base away. The rearrangement uses TRBV7-3 and TRBJ1-2, with 8 nucleotides matching TRBD1. CDR1 and CDR2 (germline): SGHTA, FQGTGA. The CDR3 length is 13 residues. CDR3 DNA sequence: TGTGCCAGCAGCTTGGACAGGGTATCTGGCTACATCTTC. This gives the protein CASSLDRVSGYIF.

This clonotype was counted only a few times. V and J are TRBV18 and TRBJ1-2; 9 positions match TRBD1. With 8 bases clipped from V and 4 bases from J, the junction kept 8 bases outside the gene matches. The CDR3 extends over 14 amino acids. The germline CDR1 and CDR2 sequences are KGHSH and LQKENI. DNA of the CDR3: TGTGCCAGCAGCCCCGGGACAGGGTCCTATGGCTACACCTTC. Its translation is CASSPGTGSYGYTF.

This clonotype was counted between two and nine times. The chain combines TRBV27 with TRBJ2-3, with D perhaps matching TRBD2 (5 bases). V was clipped by 4 bases and J by 0 bases, with 11 bases between them. There are 15 residues in the CDR3. CDR1 and CDR2 from the germline V gene are MNHEY and SMNVEV (reference sequence). The CDR3 DNA reads as TGTGCCAGCAGTTCGGTCCTAGCTAGCACAGATACGCAGTATTTT. It encodes CASSSVLASTDTQYF.

The rearrangement links TRBV19 to TRBJ2-3; D ambiguous. The germline gives CDR1 LNHDA, CDR2 SQIVND (reference sequence). The CDR3 extends over 14 amino acids. With 5 bases removed from V and 2 bases from J, the gap between germline ends came to 11 bases. CDR3 loop: CASSYGPYTDTQYF. DNA for the CDR3: TGTGCCAGTAGTTACGGCCCCTACACAGATACGCAGTATTTT.

In this sample, this clonotype turned up many times. The chain couples TRBV9 to TRBJ1-2; TRBD1 aligns across 8 bases. This CDR3 has 16 residues. The J segment lost 4 bases and the V segment lost 0 bases, leaving 8 bases of the junction unmatched. Germline CDR1 reads SGDLS; CDR2 reads YYNGEE. CDR3 coding DNA: TGTGCCAGCAGCGTAGATCCCCAGGGGGCGAGCTATGGCTACACCTTC. It codes for CASSVDPQGASYGYTF.